This TCR beta chain originates from a study of T cells after yellow fever vaccination. Germline values: CDR1 MGHRA, CDR2 YSYEKL. Unmatched junction bases numbered 14, after V lost 6 bases and J lost 3 bases. CDR3 length equals 17 residues. Only a few counts were recorded for this clonotype. Conversion of TCR transcripts into cDNA relied on 5'RACE template switching, which added a universal primer site and UMIs. Each CDR3 protein is one row after TCRdb ran MiXCR on the 5' RACE reads. The data show about 130,000 distinct CDR3 sequences, with under 9% seen just once and roughly 40% held by the top ten. The clonotype originates from a man younger than 30 who received the YFV17D yellow fever vaccine. The V and J genes are TRBV4-1 and TRBJ2-3; TRBD2 matches 8 bases. This specimen consisted of CD8+ T cells sorted from PBMCs, obtained on the day of the yellow fever booster vaccination. As DNA, the CDR3 is TGCGCCAGCAGACTGGCTCCGGGACTAGGGATTACAGATACGCAGTATTTT. Amino acids: CASRLAPGLGITDTQYF.